A selection of T cell receptor beta chains follows, all from one sample in a study of molecular identifiers for immune sequencing clone quantification. TCRdb called the PCR reads again in MiXCR, with one record for every CDR3 protein. The table includes about 640,000 distinct CDR3 sequences, about 20% detected once. The sequencing input was naive CD8+ T cells from blood, with Jurkat cell RNA spiked in. These receptors all come from a human donor in good health. Some libraries in this study had Jurkat cell RNA spiked in. Both conserved end residues are part of each CDR3. The order of the fields is D gene, J gene, clone size, V gene, CDR3 protein, CDR3 DNA. A D gene is named only where the DNA matches it firmly. Some rows have no size entry. The others give once, few or many, or a class for an expanded clone.

d_gene: TRBD2
j_gene: TRBJ2-7
abundance: many
v_gene: TRBV20-1
CDR3aa: CSARDTAGVRYEQYF
CDR3nt: TGCAGTGCTAGAGATACGGCGGGAGTTCGCTACGAGCAGTACTTC

d_gene: NA
j_gene: TRBJ2-5
abundance: many
v_gene: TRBV12-3/TRBV12-4
CDR3aa: CASSPHRGSGIQETQYF
CDR3nt: TGTGCCAGCAGTCCCCACCGGGGTAGCGGAATCCAAGAGACCCAGTACTTC

d_gene: NA
j_gene: TRBJ2-3
abundance: many
v_gene: TRBV15
CDR3aa: CATSRAGSVKLTDTQYF
CDR3nt: TGTGCCACCAGCAGAGCGGGGTCAGTTAAACTCACAGATACGCAGTATTTT

d_gene: NA
j_gene: TRBJ1-2
abundance: few
v_gene: TRBV5-4
CDR3aa: CASSLADRTSTYGYTF
CDR3nt: TGTGCCAGCAGCTTGGCAGACAGGACCTCTACCTATGGCTACACCTTC

d_gene: TRBD1
j_gene: TRBJ1-1
abundance: many
v_gene: TRBV7-9
CDR3aa: CAISKGQSAFF
CDR3nt: TGTGCCATCTCGAAGGGACAGTCAGCTTTCTTT

d_gene: NA
j_gene: TRBJ1-3
abundance: NA
v_gene: TRBV28
CDR3aa: CASSPGRGRDSGNAIYF
CDR3nt: TGTGCCAGCAGTCCAGGACGGGGCAGGGACTCTGGAAACGCCATATATTTT

d_gene: TRBD1
j_gene: TRBJ2-7
abundance: many
v_gene: TRBV20-1
CDR3aa: CSAGQGRTYEQYF
CDR3nt: TGCAGTGCTGGACAGGGTAGAACCTACGAGCAGTACTTC

d_gene: NA
j_gene: TRBJ2-7
abundance: many
v_gene: TRBV20-1
CDR3aa: CSARDPESYEQYF
CDR3nt: TGCAGTGCTAGAGATCCCGAGTCCTACGAGCAGTACTTC

d_gene: NA
j_gene: TRBJ1-3
abundance: NA
v_gene: TRBV5-6
CDR3aa: CASSFGQRGNTIYF
CDR3nt: TGTGCCAGCAGCTTCGGGCAGAGAGGAAACACCATATATTTT

d_gene: NA
j_gene: TRBJ1-2
abundance: NA
v_gene: TRBV4-3
CDR3aa: CASSQGHPVSNYGYTF
CDR3nt: TGCGCCAGCAGCCAAGGACATCCGGTGTCCAACTATGGCTACACCTTC

d_gene: NA
j_gene: TRBJ1-2
abundance: NA
v_gene: TRBV2
CDR3aa: CASSDVRAYGYAF
CDR3nt: TGTGCCAGCAGTGACGTCAGAGCCTATGGCTACGCCTTC

d_gene: NA
j_gene: TRBJ2-1
abundance: many
v_gene: TRBV5-6
CDR3aa: CASSFRDNSYNEQFF
CDR3nt: TGTGCCAGCAGCTTTCGGGACAACTCCTACAATGAGCAGTTCTTC

d_gene: TRBD1
j_gene: TRBJ2-7
abundance: few
v_gene: TRBV5-1
CDR3aa: CASSEDREFSYEQYF
CDR3nt: TGCGCCAGCAGCGAGGACAGGGAATTCTCCTACGAGCAGTACTTC

d_gene: NA
j_gene: TRBJ2-7
abundance: NA
v_gene: TRBV6-5
CDR3aa: CASSYGPSQAYEQYF
CDR3nt: TGTGCCAGCAGTTACGGTCCTAGCCAGGCCTACGAGCAGTACTTC

d_gene: TRBD2
j_gene: TRBJ2-1
abundance: few
v_gene: TRBV7-2
CDR3aa: CASSWASGGRQAFF
CDR3nt: TGTGCCAGCAGCTGGGCTAGCGGGGGGCGACAGGCGTTCTTC

d_gene: NA
j_gene: TRBJ2-7
abundance: many
v_gene: TRBV6-2/TRBV6-3
CDR3aa: CASSYSPGNEQYF
CDR3nt: TGTGCCAGCAGTTACTCTCCAGGCAACGAGCAGTACTTC

d_gene: TRBD1
j_gene: TRBJ2-7
abundance: many
v_gene: TRBV7-6
CDR3aa: CASSLSRGQGIYEQYF
CDR3nt: TGTGCCAGCAGCCTCAGCCGAGGACAGGGGATTTACGAGCAGTACTTC

d_gene: NA
j_gene: TRBJ2-1
abundance: NA
v_gene: TRBV11-2
CDR3aa: CASSLTGVTNEQFF
CDR3nt: TGTGCCAGCAGCTTGACGGGGGTCACCAATGAGCAGTTCTTC

d_gene: TRBD1
j_gene: TRBJ2-1
abundance: many
v_gene: TRBV27
CDR3aa: CASSFRQGIYNEQFF
CDR3nt: TGTGCCAGCAGTTTTCGACAGGGGATCTACAATGAGCAGTTCTTC

d_gene: TRBD2
j_gene: TRBJ2-1
abundance: NA
v_gene: TRBV19
CDR3aa: CASSMTSGIHNEQFF
CDR3nt: TGTGCCAGTAGTATGACTAGCGGGATACACAATGAGCAGTTCTTC

d_gene: NA
j_gene: TRBJ1-1
abundance: many
v_gene: TRBV4-1
CDR3aa: CASSQVGTEAFF
CDR3nt: TGTGCCAGCAGCCAAGTAGGGACTGAAGCTTTCTTT

d_gene: NA
j_gene: TRBJ1-1
abundance: many
v_gene: TRBV20-1
CDR3aa: CSARDPMNTEAFF
CDR3nt: TGCAGTGCTAGAGATCCAATGAACACTGAAGCTTTCTTT

d_gene: TRBD1
j_gene: TRBJ2-1
abundance: few
v_gene: TRBV24-1
CDR3aa: CATSDDRGNIYNEQFF
CDR3nt: TGTGCCACCAGTGATGACAGGGGAAACATCTACAATGAGCAGTTCTTC

d_gene: TRBD1
j_gene: TRBJ1-2
abundance: NA
v_gene: TRBV3-1
CDR3aa: CASSQPGQGARDYGYTF
CDR3nt: TGTGCCAGCAGCCAGCCGGGACAGGGGGCTAGGGACTATGGCTACACCTTC

d_gene: NA
j_gene: TRBJ1-1
abundance: many
v_gene: TRBV6-5
CDR3aa: CASSYSAGTNTEAFF
CDR3nt: TGTGCCAGCAGTTACTCCGCAGGAACGAACACTGAAGCTTTCTTT

d_gene: NA
j_gene: TRBJ1-4
abundance: few
v_gene: TRBV4-1
CDR3aa: CASSQGPRNNEKLFF
CDR3nt: TGCGCCAGCAGCCAAGGACCCAGAAATAATGAAAAACTGTTTTTT

d_gene: NA
j_gene: TRBJ2-3
abundance: NA
v_gene: TRBV11-2
CDR3aa: CVSSPRWQENTDTQYF
CDR3nt: TGTGTCAGCAGCCCCCGCTGGCAGGAGAACACAGATACGCAGTATTTT

d_gene: NA
j_gene: TRBJ2-7
abundance: few
v_gene: TRBV11-2
CDR3aa: CASSSVREQYF
CDR3nt: TGTGCCAGCAGCTCTGTAAGAGAGCAGTACTTC

d_gene: NA
j_gene: TRBJ2-3
abundance: many
v_gene: TRBV5-5
CDR3aa: CASSLQRSSTDTQYF
CDR3nt: TGTGCCAGCAGCTTGCAGAGATCTAGCACAGATACGCAGTATTTT

d_gene: TRBD1
j_gene: TRBJ2-5
abundance: NA
v_gene: TRBV2
CDR3aa: CAGHSGQGGETQYF
CDR3nt: TGTGCCGGGCACTCGGGACAGGGAGGAGAGACCCAGTACTTC

d_gene: NA
j_gene: TRBJ1-1
abundance: many
v_gene: TRBV7-9
CDR3aa: CASIPRGSTEAFF
CDR3nt: TGTGCCAGCATCCCACGGGGAAGCACTGAAGCTTTCTTT

d_gene: NA
j_gene: TRBJ2-5
abundance: many
v_gene: TRBV7-9
CDR3aa: CASSLAAEVETQYF
CDR3nt: TGTGCCAGCAGCTTAGCGGCGGAGGTGGAGACCCAGTACTTC

d_gene: NA
j_gene: TRBJ2-7
abundance: NA
v_gene: TRBV11-3
CDR3aa: CASSPDGDVGYEQYF
CDR3nt: TGTGCCAGCAGCCCAGATGGGGACGTAGGCTACGAGCAGTACTTC

d_gene: TRBD1
j_gene: TRBJ2-1
abundance: many
v_gene: TRBV2
CDR3aa: CASPAQGALEEQFF
CDR3nt: TGTGCCAGCCCCGCCCAGGGGGCGTTGGAGGAGCAGTTCTTC

d_gene: NA
j_gene: TRBJ2-7
abundance: many
v_gene: TRBV25-1
CDR3aa: CASSELRQGVYEQYF
CDR3nt: TGTGCCAGCAGTGAATTGAGGCAGGGTGTTTACGAGCAGTACTTC

d_gene: TRBD1
j_gene: TRBJ2-2
abundance: NA
v_gene: TRBV12-3/TRBV12-4
CDR3aa: CASSPTQGADGELFF
CDR3nt: TGTGCCAGCAGTCCGACGCAGGGGGCGGACGGGGAGCTGTTTTTT

d_gene: NA
j_gene: TRBJ2-3
abundance: few
v_gene: TRBV19
CDR3aa: CARRTGSENSTDTQYF
CDR3nt: TGTGCCAGGAGAACAGGGTCTGAAAATAGCACAGATACGCAGTATTTT

d_gene: TRBD1
j_gene: TRBJ1-2
abundance: many
v_gene: TRBV3-1
CDR3aa: CASSQVIEGTATNYGYTF
CDR3nt: TGTGCCAGCAGCCAAGTAATAGAAGGGACAGCTACTAACTATGGCTACACCTTC

d_gene: NA
j_gene: TRBJ1-1
abundance: many
v_gene: TRBV13
CDR3aa: CASSPKGVLNTEAFF
CDR3nt: TGTGCCAGCAGCCCTAAGGGAGTTCTGAACACTGAAGCTTTCTTT

d_gene: NA
j_gene: TRBJ2-7
abundance: many
v_gene: TRBV28
CDR3aa: CASSLMGGTYEQYF
CDR3nt: TGTGCCAGCAGTTTAATGGGAGGAACCTACGAGCAGTACTTC

d_gene: TRBD1
j_gene: TRBJ2-5
abundance: many
v_gene: TRBV5-6
CDR3aa: CASSLYPGQQETQYF
CDR3nt: TGTGCCAGCAGCTTGTATCCGGGACAGCAAGAGACCCAGTACTTC

d_gene: NA
j_gene: TRBJ2-1
abundance: NA
v_gene: TRBV10-3
CDR3aa: CAIMGQAYNEQFF
CDR3nt: TGTGCCATCATGGGGCAGGCATACAATGAGCAGTTCTTC

d_gene: TRBD1
j_gene: TRBJ1-5
abundance: many
v_gene: TRBV7-9
CDR3aa: CASSLGDRERQPQHF
CDR3nt: TGTGCCAGCAGCTTAGGGGACAGGGAACGACAGCCCCAGCATTTT

d_gene: NA
j_gene: TRBJ2-7
abundance: many
v_gene: TRBV12-3/TRBV12-4
CDR3aa: CASSFGRATYEQYF
CDR3nt: TGTGCCAGCAGTTTTGGCAGGGCAACCTACGAGCAGTACTTC

d_gene: TRBD1
j_gene: TRBJ2-2
abundance: NA
v_gene: TRBV28
CDR3aa: CASNMWGTGDTGELSF
CDR3nt: TGTGCCAGCAATATGTGGGGGACAGGGGACACCGGGGAGCTGTCTTTT

d_gene: NA
j_gene: TRBJ2-7
abundance: few
v_gene: TRBV19
CDR3aa: CASSVTGDSYEQYF
CDR3nt: TGTGCCAGTAGTGTAACAGGTGACTCCTACGAGCAGTACTTC

d_gene: NA
j_gene: TRBJ1-2
abundance: many
v_gene: TRBV24-1
CDR3aa: CATSAGEGQAYGYTF
CDR3nt: TGTGCCACCAGTGCGGGAGAGGGACAAGCCTATGGCTACACCTTC

d_gene: TRBD2
j_gene: TRBJ2-7
abundance: many
v_gene: TRBV11-2
CDR3aa: CASSYTGARGRRHEQYF
CDR3nt: TGTGCCAGCAGCTATACCGGGGCCCGCGGGAGGAGGCACGAGCAGTACTTC

d_gene: NA
j_gene: TRBJ2-5
abundance: many
v_gene: TRBV28
CDR3aa: CASSPSETQYF
CDR3nt: TGTGCCAGCAGCCCGTCCGAGACCCAGTACTTC